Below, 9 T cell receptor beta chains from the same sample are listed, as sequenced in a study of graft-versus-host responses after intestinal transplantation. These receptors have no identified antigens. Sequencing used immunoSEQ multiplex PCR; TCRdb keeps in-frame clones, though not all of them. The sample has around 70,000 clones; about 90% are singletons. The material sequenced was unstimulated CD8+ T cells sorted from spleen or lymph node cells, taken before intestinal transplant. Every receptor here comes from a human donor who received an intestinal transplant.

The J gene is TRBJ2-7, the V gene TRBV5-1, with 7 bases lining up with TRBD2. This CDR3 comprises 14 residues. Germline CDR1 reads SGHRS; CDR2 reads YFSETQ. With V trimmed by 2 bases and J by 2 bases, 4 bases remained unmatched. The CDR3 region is CASSFSGEAYEQYF. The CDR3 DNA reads TGCGCCAGCAGCTTCAGCGGGGAAGCCTACGAGCAGTACTTC.

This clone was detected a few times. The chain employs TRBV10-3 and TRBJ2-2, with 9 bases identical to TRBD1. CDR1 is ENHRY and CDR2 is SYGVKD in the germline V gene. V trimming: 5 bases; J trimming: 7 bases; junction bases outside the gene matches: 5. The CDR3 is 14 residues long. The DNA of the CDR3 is TGTGCCATCAGTCGGGACAGGGAGGTCGGGGAGCTGTTTTTT. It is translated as CAISRDREVGELFF.

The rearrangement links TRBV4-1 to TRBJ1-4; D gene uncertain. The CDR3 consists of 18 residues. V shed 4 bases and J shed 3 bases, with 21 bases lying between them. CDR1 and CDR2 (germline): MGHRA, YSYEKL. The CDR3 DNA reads TGCGCCAGCAGCCCTTTCCCCCGGCGGGGAGGATCTAATGAAAAACTGTTTTTT. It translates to CASSPFPRRGGSNEKLFF.

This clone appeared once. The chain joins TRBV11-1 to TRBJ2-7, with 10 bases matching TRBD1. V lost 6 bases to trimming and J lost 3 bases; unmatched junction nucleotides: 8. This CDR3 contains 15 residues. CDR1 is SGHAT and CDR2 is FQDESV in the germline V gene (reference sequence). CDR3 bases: TGTGCCAGCAGGTCTTCCGGGACAGGGGTCTACGAGCAGTACTTC. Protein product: CASRSSGTGVYEQYF.

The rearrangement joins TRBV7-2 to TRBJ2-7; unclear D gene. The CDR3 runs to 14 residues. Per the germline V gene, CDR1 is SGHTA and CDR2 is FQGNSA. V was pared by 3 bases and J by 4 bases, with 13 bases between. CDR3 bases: TGTGCCAGCAGCTTTGTCCTCCGACAATACGAGCAGTACTTC. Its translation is CASSFVLRQYEQYF.

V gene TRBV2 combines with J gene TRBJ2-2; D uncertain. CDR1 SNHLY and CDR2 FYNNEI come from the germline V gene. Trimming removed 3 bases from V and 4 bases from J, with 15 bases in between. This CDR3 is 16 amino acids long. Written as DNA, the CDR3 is TGTGCCAGCAGTGAGCGCTCCGATGGAGCCACCGGGGAGCTGTTTTTT. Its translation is CASSERSDGATGELFF.

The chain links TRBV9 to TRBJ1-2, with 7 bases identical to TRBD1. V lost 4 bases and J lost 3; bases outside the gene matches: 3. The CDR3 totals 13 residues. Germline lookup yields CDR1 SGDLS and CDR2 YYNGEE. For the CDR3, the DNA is TGTGCCAGCAGCATCGGGACAGACTATGGCTACACCTTC. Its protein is CASSIGTDYGYTF.

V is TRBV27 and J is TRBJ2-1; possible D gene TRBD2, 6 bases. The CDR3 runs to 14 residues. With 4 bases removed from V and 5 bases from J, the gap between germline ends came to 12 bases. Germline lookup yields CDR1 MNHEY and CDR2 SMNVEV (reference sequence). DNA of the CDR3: TGTGCCAGCAGTTCCGGGAGTCCCCACAATGAGCAGTTCTTC. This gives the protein CASSSGSPHNEQFF.

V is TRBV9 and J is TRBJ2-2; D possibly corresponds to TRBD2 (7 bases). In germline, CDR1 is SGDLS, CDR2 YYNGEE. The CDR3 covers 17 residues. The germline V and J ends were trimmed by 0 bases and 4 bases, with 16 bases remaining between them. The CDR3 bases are TGTGCCAGCAGCGTAGATGTGGGGGGGCCGGTCACCGGGGAGCTGTTTTTT. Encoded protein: CASSVDVGGPVTGELFF.